Listed here are 17 T cell receptor beta chains from one sample, sequenced in a study of cytomegalovirus exposure and HLA in healthy donors. The PCR employed 60 Vbeta primers together with 13 Jbeta primers. The data were produced by immunoSEQ multiplex PCR, yet TCRdb's version contains in-frame clones alone and is incomplete. The table includes fewer than 250,000 clones, roughly 79% detected once. Sequenced input: PBMCs. Every receptor here comes from a male donor in good health and CMV-seronegative.

The chain carries TRBV4-1 and TRBJ2-3; no firm D call. This CDR3 is 13 amino acids long. V was trimmed by 2 bases and J by 0 bases, leaving 3 bases between them. Per the germline V gene, CDR1 is MGHRA and CDR2 is YSYEKL. The CDR3 loop is CASSQQSTDTQYF. The CDR3 DNA is TGCGCCAGCAGCCAACAGAGCACAGATACGCAGTATTTT.

The chain recombines TRBV19 with TRBJ2-7; D not resolved. V shed 3 bases and J shed 1 base, with 7 bases lying between them. The CDR3 extends over 13 amino acids. Germline CDR1 is LNHDA and CDR2 is SQIVND (reference sequence). CDR3 DNA: TGTGCCAGTAGTATGGCTAGTTCCTACGAGCAGTACTTC. This sequence encodes CASSMASSYEQYF.

The V call is TRBV4-3, the J call TRBJ2-1; 7 bases map to TRBD2. The germline CDR1 and CDR2 sequences are LGHNA and YSLEER. V dropped 1 base and J dropped 2; count of bases not matched to a gene: 5. The CDR3 length is 16 residues. The CDR3 nucleotides read TGCGCCAGCAGCCAAGGGAGCGGGGCAGCCTACAATGAGCAGTTCTTC. Protein: CASSQGSGAAYNEQFF.

This chain uses TRBV11-2 with TRBJ2-1, with 8 bases aligning to TRBD2. The CDR3 loop spans 15 amino acids. V gave up 1 base and J gave up 6 bases; unmatched junction bases: 5. The germline V gene encodes CDR1 SGHAT and CDR2 FQNNGV. Here the CDR3 reads CASSLAGGFLNEQFF. The CDR3, as DNA: TGTGCCAGCAGCTTAGCGGGGGGGTTTCTCAATGAGCAGTTCTTC.

The chain recombines TRBV9 with TRBJ2-7; weak D call: TRBD2 (6 bases). The CDR3 is 18 residues long. V was clipped by 3 bases and J by 5 bases, with 27 bases between them. The germline CDR1 and CDR2 sequences are SGDLS and YYNGEE. For the CDR3, the DNA is TGTGCCAGCAGCGACAGTATTTCAGGGAGGCCGGGACGGGACGAGCAGTACTTC. Its translation is CASSDSISGRPGRDEQYF.

The chain couples TRBV28 to TRBJ1-2; D call uncertain. The CDR3 is 14 residues long. Trimming took 3 bases from V and 6 from J, leaving 14 bases between them. Germline assignment: CDR1 MDHEN and CDR2 SYDVKM. The CDR3 is CASSFGLTRNGYTF. The CDR3 bases are TGTGCCAGCAGTTTTGGACTGACTAGAAATGGCTACACCTTC.

This clone was observed a single time. This chain joins TRBV4-2 and TRBJ2-1; 9 bases are a match to TRBD2. V lost 0 bases and J lost 6; bases outside the gene matches: 6. The CDR3 consists of 16 residues. Per the germline V gene, CDR1 is LGHNA and CDR2 is YNFKEQ. CDR3 residues: CASSQERAGGRNEQFF. The CDR3 DNA sequence: TGTGCCAGCAGCCAAGAGAGGGCGGGGGGGCGCAATGAGCAGTTCTTC.

CDR3 residues: CSVEGQDWPEAFF. As DNA, the CDR3 is TGCAGCGTTGAAGGACAGGACTGGCCTGAAGCTTTCTTT. This chain joins TRBV29-1 and TRBJ1-1, with TRBD1 as a possible D gene (6 bases). Germline V lookup: CDR1 SQVTM, CDR2 ANQGSEA. Trimming stripped 1 base from V and 6 bases from J, with 12 bases between. The CDR3 is 13 amino acids. The complete variable domain, with remaining parts taken from reference TRBV29-1 and TRBJ1-1, reads SAVISQKPSRDICQRGTSLTIQCQVDSQVTMMFWYRQQPGQSLTLIATANQGSEATYESGFVIDKFPISRPNLTFSTLTVSNMSPEDSSIYLCSVEGQDWPEAFFGQGTRLTVV.

This clone was seen once. The CDR3 reads CASSLDVSRGPGELFF. DNA for the CDR3: TGTGCCAGCAGCTTAGATGTTAGCCGAGGCCCCGGGGAGCTGTTTTTT. V and J are TRBV11-2 and TRBJ2-2; D gene uncertain. The V end was cut by 0 bases, the J end by 6 bases, with 14 bases between. CDR1 and CDR2 from the germline V gene are SGHAT and FQNNGV. The CDR3 runs 16 residues.

The chain couples TRBV28 to TRBJ2-3; a possible D gene is TRBD1 (7 bases). Trimming shortened V by 7 bases and J by 1 base, and 12 bases separated the two germline ends. This CDR3 spans 14 amino acids. Germline CDR1 and CDR2: MDHEN and SYDVKM. CDR3 sequence reads: CASTRGARTDTQYF. As DNA, the CDR3 is TGTGCCAGCACCAGGGGGGCGCGCACAGATACGCAGTATTTT.

The genes are TRBV28 and TRBJ2-2; the D gene is possibly TRBD1 (5 bases). CDR3 length: 14 amino acids. The V and J ends lost 11 bases and 5 bases respectively, with 18 bases between them. Germline CDR1 reads MDHEN; CDR2 reads SYDVKM. The CDR3 nucleotides read TGTGCCGGAAGGAAGGCAGGGTCGACCGGGGAGCTGTTTTTT. Translated, it gives CAGRKAGSTGELFF.

The chain carries TRBV13 and TRBJ2-2, with D possibly being TRBD1 (5 bases). The germline V and J ends were trimmed by 1 base and 1 base, with 10 bases remaining between them. Germline lookup yields CDR1 PRHDT and CDR2 FYEKMQ (reference sequence). The CDR3 length is 16 residues. This chain's CDR3 is CASSLEGQQNTGELFF. In nucleotides, the CDR3 is TGTGCCAGCAGCTTAGAAGGACAACAGAACACCGGGGAGCTGTTTTTT.

The chain links TRBV6-1 to TRBJ2-7; perhaps TRBD2 as D (7 bases). V was shortened by 6 bases and J by 1 base, with 13 bases between the two germline ends. This CDR3 has 14 amino acids. The V gene's germline CDR1 is MNHNS and CDR2 SASEGT. CDR3 DNA: TGTGCCAGCAGCGTAGGGGGAGGGTCCTACGAGCAGTACTTC. It encodes CASSVGGGSYEQYF.

V gene TRBV27 combines with J gene TRBJ2-7; D gene uncertain. Trimming stripped 6 bases from V and 0 bases from J, with 6 bases between. The germline CDR1 and CDR2 sequences are MNHEY and SMNVEV (reference sequence). The CDR3 is 12 residues long. This chain's CDR3 is CASSRDSYEQYF. As DNA, the CDR3 is TGTGCCAGCAGCCGCGACTCCTACGAGCAGTACTTC.

Only a few counts were recorded for this clone. The chain joins TRBV11-3 to TRBJ2-1; TRBD2 aligns across 9 bases. V lost 3 bases to trimming and J lost 0 bases; unmatched junction nucleotides: 6. Germline-derived CDR1 and CDR2 are SGHNT and YENEEA. CDR3 length: 17 amino acids. The CDR3 nucleotides are TGTGCCAGCAGCTTGGGGGCTAGCGGGGACTCCTACAATGAGCAGTTCTTC. This translates into CASSLGASGDSYNEQFF. The variable domain in full, with the rest retrieved from reference TRBV11-3 and TRBJ2-1, is EAGVVQSPRYKIIEKKQPVAFWCNPISGHNTLYWYLQNLGQGPELLIRYENEEAVDDSQLPKDRFSAERLKGVDSTLKIQPAELGDSAVYLCASSLGASGDSYNEQFFGPGTRLTVL.

This clone was detected a few times. The rearrangement links TRBV7-3 to TRBJ1-2; 8 bases map to TRBD1. This CDR3 region has 15 residues. The J segment lost 6 bases and the V segment lost 3 bases, leaving 9 bases of the junction unmatched. Germline-derived CDR1 and CDR2 are SGHTA and FQGTGA. The CDR3 coding sequence is TGTGCCAGCAGCTTGGACAGGGAGATTCCTCATGGCTACACCTTC. This codes for CASSLDREIPHGYTF.

This clone has just one count. The rearrangement joins TRBV29-1 to TRBJ1-1; the D is unclear. Germline V gene sequence: CDR1 SQVTM, CDR2 ANQGSEA. CDR3 length equals 15 residues. The ends were cut back, 2 bases at V and 0 bases at J, with 13 bases in the middle. The CDR3 nucleotides read TGCAGCGTTGAAAGACACTGGCAGCTGAACACTGAAGCTTTCTTT. Protein product: CSVERHWQLNTEAFF. Filled out from reference TRBV29-1 and TRBJ1-1, the complete variable domain reads SAVISQKPSRDICQRGTSLTIQCQVDSQVTMMFWYRQQPGQSLTLIATANQGSEATYESGFVIDKFPISRPNLTFSTLTVSNMSPEDSSIYLCSVERHWQLNTEAFFGQGTRLTVV.